A selection of T cell receptor beta chains follows, all from one sample in a study of shared clonotypes between healthy human individuals. Repertoires were generated with immunoSEQ multiplex PCR, while TCRdb's copy carries only in-frame clones and drops some. This sample has millions of clones, with approximately 94% found just once. Sequenced: naive CD4+ T cells sorted from blood. The source of these receptors is a man between 18 and 35 years old in good health. The CDR3 runs from the conserved cysteine through the conserved F or W. A D gene is named only where the DNA matches it firmly. Expanded clones are given a class, and other clones once, few, many or no size at all.

CDR3 DNA | CDR3 protein | V gene | clone size | J gene | D gene
TGTGCCAGCAGCTTAGGGGGGACAAGAAACACCGGGGAGCTGTTTTTT | CASSLGGTRNTGELFF | TRBV11-3 | NA | TRBJ2-2 | NA
TGTGCCATCAGTGAGTTATTGGGCCTAGGCGAAGCTTTCTTT | CAISELLGLGEAFF | TRBV10-3 | NA | TRBJ1-1 | NA
TGTGCCAGCAGGCACCTGATAGGTGGGGCAGACAATCAGCCCCAGCATTTT | CASRHLIGGADNQPQHF | TRBV7-9 | once | TRBJ1-5 | NA
TGCGCCAGCAGAGGCCTAGCGGGTCCCTACGAGCAGTACTTC | CASRGLAGPYEQYF | TRBV5-1 | NA | TRBJ2-7 | TRBD2
TGTGCCAGCAGTGGAACAGGGCGCTCCTACGAGCAGTACTTC | CASSGTGRSYEQYF | TRBV6-1 | NA | TRBJ2-7 | NA
TGTGCCTGGAGTGTGGGGGACAGGCTCTATGAAAAACTGTTTTTT | CAWSVGDRLYEKLFF | TRBV30 | NA | TRBJ1-4 | TRBD1
TGTGCCAGCAGCGCAAACACCTACGAGCAGTACTTC | CASSANTYEQYF | TRBV9 | NA | TRBJ2-7 | NA
TGTGCTAGTGGTTTCCGGGACAGCTACGAGCAGTACTTC | CASGFRDSYEQYF | TRBV12-5 | NA | TRBJ2-7 | TRBD1
TGTGCCAGCAGTGAACGGGACAGAGGTAACGAGCAGTACTTC | CASSERDRGNEQYF | TRBV6-1 | NA | TRBJ2-7 | TRBD1
TGTGCCAGCAGCTCTCCGCGGGGGGGCCCCCCGGACACAGATACGCAGTATTTT | CASSSPRGGPPDTDTQYF | TRBV7-9 | NA | TRBJ2-3 | TRBD2
TGTGCCAGCAGCTTCCAAACTAGCTTCGAGCAGTTCTTC | CASSFQTSFEQFF | TRBV11-1 | NA | TRBJ2-1 | NA
TGTGCCAGCAGCTTAGACCACGAGCAGTACTTC | CASSLDHEQYF | TRBV7-6 | NA | TRBJ2-7 | NA
TGTGCCAGCAGCTTAGTCGGCTCACTAAACACAGATACGCAGTATTTT | CASSLVGSLNTDTQYF | TRBV7-2 | NA | TRBJ2-3 | NA
TGTGCCAGCAGCTTAGGGGCAGGGGGCGGCTACGAGCAGTACTTC | CASSLGAGGGYEQYF | TRBV7-9 | once | TRBJ2-7 | TRBD1